A single sample gave rise to the 30 T cell receptor beta chains below, sequenced in a study of T cell changes during pregnancy in multiple sclerosis. The protocol was immunoSEQ multiplex PCR, while the TCRdb copy is restricted to in-frame clones and leaves out a portion. The table records about 60,000 clones, 96% of them present only once. Here the sequenced sample was CD8+ T cells from peripheral blood mononuclear cells, taken after pregnancy. These receptors were taken from a female donor with multiple sclerosis, enrolled in a pregnancy study.

The J gene is TRBJ2-3, the V gene TRBV9; the match to TRBD2 covers 12 bases. Trimming removed 3 bases from V and 3 bases from J; junction bases left unmatched: 14. The CDR3 consists of 19 residues. In germline, CDR1 is SGDLS, CDR2 YYNGEE. The CDR3 here is CASSGGGMTSGRYTDTQYF. CDR3 nucleotides: TGTGCCAGCAGCGGAGGGGGAATGACTAGCGGGAGATATACAGATACGCAGTATTTT.

The chain joins TRBV29-1 to TRBJ1-2; D call uncertain. The germline CDR1 and CDR2 sequences are SQVTM and ANQGSEA. V was cut by 0 bases and J by 4 bases, with 9 bases left in between. This CDR3 is built from 13 residues. CDR3 sequence: CSVEEGASYGYTF. The DNA of the CDR3 is TGCAGCGTTGAAGAGGGCGCCTCCTATGGCTACACCTTC.

The rearrangement uses TRBV19 and TRBJ2-1, with D maybe TRBD2 (6 bases). There are 14 residues in the CDR3. The germline CDR1 and CDR2 sequences are LNHDA and SQIVND (reference sequence). Trimming pared 4 bases from V and 5 bases from J, leaving 12 bases between. CDR3 coding DNA: TGTGCCAGTAGTACGGCAGGCGGGAACAATGAGCAGTTCTTC. Its protein is CASSTAGGNNEQFF.

This chain connects TRBV28 to TRBJ1-3; D perhaps matches TRBD1 (6 bases). The germline V gene encodes CDR1 MDHEN and CDR2 SYDVKM. V was cut by 6 bases and J by 0 bases, with 12 bases left in between. This CDR3 has 15 amino acids. CDR3 coding DNA: TGTGCCAGCAGGGACGGACAGAACTCTGGAAACACCATATATTTT. Protein product: CASRDGQNSGNTIYF.

The genes are TRBV7-2 and TRBJ2-7; TRBD2 matches at 9 bases. The CDR3 has 15 amino acids. The ends lost 4 bases at V and 2 bases at J; junction bases unmatched: 6. The V gene's germline CDR1 is SGHTA and CDR2 FQGNSA. CDR3 loop: CASSSLAGEPYEQYF. In DNA form, the CDR3 reads TGTGCCAGCAGCTCGTTAGCGGGAGAACCCTACGAGCAGTACTTC. The full variable domain, rest sourced from reference TRBV7-2 and TRBJ2-7, is GAGVSQSPSNKVTEKGKDVELRCDPISGHTALYWYRQSLGQGLEFLIYFQGNSAPDKSGLPSDRFSAERTGGSVSTLTIQRTQQEDSAVYLCASSSLAGEPYEQYFGPGTRLTVT.

This rearrangement joins TRBV9 to TRBJ2-1, with TRBD1 as a possible D gene (5 bases). Between the trimmed V and J ends, which lost 1 base and 7 bases, there was a span of 15 bases. Germline CDR1 is SGDLS and CDR2 is YYNGEE. This CDR3 has 15 residues. CDR3 coding DNA: TGTGCCAGCAGCGTAACCAGGGATGGTCGGAATGAGCAGTTCTTC. This codes for CASSVTRDGRNEQFF.

The rearrangement joins TRBV19 to TRBJ1-1, with D hard to call. Germline CDR1 reads LNHDA; CDR2 reads SQIVND (reference sequence). CDR3 length equals 14 residues. V was pared by 1 base and J by 0 bases, with 6 bases between. The CDR3 sequence: CASSIGAMNTEAFF. In DNA form, the CDR3 reads TGTGCCAGTAGTATAGGGGCCATGAACACTGAAGCTTTCTTT.

The chain couples TRBV5-4 to TRBJ2-2; TRBD1 might be the D (5 bases). Trimming removed 6 bases at V and 5 bases at J, with 8 bases between. Germline V gene data show CDR1 as SGHNT and CDR2 as YYREEE (reference sequence). The CDR3 consists of 12 residues. CDR3 DNA sequence: TGTGCCAGCACCCCAGGGACCGGGGAGCTGTTTTTT. This sequence encodes CASTPGTGELFF.

The rearrangement uses TRBV5-4 and TRBJ2-3; the match to TRBD2 covers 7 bases. This CDR3 has 14 amino acids. Germline V gene sequence: CDR1 SGHNT, CDR2 YYREEE (reference sequence). After removal of 0 bases from V and 4 bases from J, the junction contained 2 bases not matched to a gene. CDR3 bases: TGTGCCAGCAGCTTGGCGGCGGGAGCAGATACGCAGTATTTT. It encodes CASSLAAGADTQYF.

This clone was recorded once. The V call is TRBV11-2, the J call TRBJ2-7; D call uncertain. The CDR3 spans 13 residues. Trimming stripped 0 bases from V and 3 bases from J, with 6 bases between. Germline CDR1 reads SGHAT; CDR2 reads FQNNGV. CDR3 bases: TGTGCCAGCAGCTTAGAGGTGAGCTACGAGCAGTACTTC. It is translated as CASSLEVSYEQYF.

This rearrangement joins TRBV28 to TRBJ1-1; D gene unclear. CDR1 and CDR2 from the germline V gene are MDHEN and SYDVKM. Trimming stripped 6 bases from V and 5 bases from J, with 13 bases between. The CDR3 is made up of 13 amino acids. CDR3: CASSLGLGTEAFF. CDR3 DNA sequence: TGTGCCAGCAGCCTAGGTCTTGGTACTGAAGCTTTCTTT.

The V gene is TRBV19, the J gene TRBJ2-1; 13 nucleotides line up with TRBD2. The V segment lost 8 bases and the J segment 1 base; nucleotides outside the gene matches: 11. The CDR3 sequence is 18 residues long. The V gene's germline CDR1 is LNHDA and CDR2 SQIVND (reference sequence). In DNA form, the CDR3 reads TGTGCCAGTGCAGGGACTAGCGGGGCCATGGGGTCCTACAATGAGCAGTTCTTC. Protein: CASAGTSGAMGSYNEQFF.

This chain links TRBV27 with TRBJ2-7; no reliable D call. The CDR3 spans 13 residues. Germline V gene data show CDR1 as MNHEY and CDR2 as SMNVEV (reference sequence). The V end lost 8 bases, the J end lost 3 bases, and 14 bases lay between the germline ends. The CDR3 loop reads CASAALGDYEQYF. The DNA of the CDR3 is TGTGCCAGCGCTGCCCTAGGAGACTACGAGCAGTACTTC.

This clone showed up just once. The V and J genes are TRBV7-8 and TRBJ1-3; D possibly corresponds to TRBD1 (6 bases). CDR1 and CDR2 (germline): SGHVS, FQNEAQ. The CDR3 runs to 14 residues. V was pared by 4 bases and J by 0 bases, with 7 bases between. The chain's CDR3 is CASSSDSSGNTIYF. The CDR3 coding sequence is TGTGCCAGCAGCTCGGACAGCTCTGGAAACACCATATATTTT.

J is TRBJ2-3 and V is TRBV5-6; 7 bases are shared with TRBD1. Germline V gene sequence: CDR1 SGHDT, CDR2 YYEEEE. The CDR3 is 15 amino acids. J lost 4 bases, V lost 1 base, and 6 bases had no gene match. The CDR3 nucleotides are TGTGCCAGCAGCTTGCGGCAGGGGGTCCCAGATACGCAGTATTTT. This gives the protein CASSLRQGVPDTQYF.

The chain carries TRBV27 and TRBJ2-7, with D uncertain. The germline V and J ends were trimmed by 3 bases and 3 bases, with 12 bases remaining between them. CDR1 is MNHEY and CDR2 is SMNVEV in the germline V gene (reference sequence). The CDR3 covers 14 residues. CDR3 residues: CASSLGVTSYEQYF. In DNA, the CDR3 is TGTGCCAGCAGTTTGGGCGTAACGAGCTACGAGCAGTACTTC.

The V and J genes are TRBV4-1 and TRBJ1-4, with D maybe TRBD1 (5 bases). V gave up 1 base and J gave up 7 bases, with 13 bases separating them. This CDR3 region has 15 residues. Germline V gene data show CDR1 as MGHRA and CDR2 as YSYEKL. CDR3 nucleotides: TGCGCCAGCAGCCAAGGTGAAGGGGAAGCTGAAAAACTGTTTTTT. Protein sequence: CASSQGEGEAEKLFF.

This clone has only one observation. V gene TRBV7-9 combines with J gene TRBJ2-5; a possible D gene is TRBD2 (5 bases). V lost 2 bases, J lost 1 base, and 8 bases lay in between. This CDR3 contains 14 residues. The V gene's germline CDR1 is SEHNR and CDR2 FQNEAQ (reference sequence). The DNA of the CDR3 is TGTGCCAGCAGCTTATTAAGCGGCCAAGAGACCCAGTACTTC. Encoded protein: CASSLLSGQETQYF. The full variable domain, its missing parts supplied by reference TRBV7-9 and TRBJ2-5, is DTGVSQNPRHKITKRGQNVTFRCDPISEHNRLYWYRQTLGQGPEFLTYFQNEAQLEKSRLLSDRFSAERPKGSFSTLEIQRTEQGDSAMYLCASSLLSGQETQYFGPGTRLLVL.

The rearrangement uses TRBV6-5 and TRBJ1-3, with D possibly being TRBD1 (6 bases). In germline, CDR1 is MNHEY, CDR2 SVGAGI. CDR3 size: 14 residues. The V end was cut by 6 bases, the J end by 4 bases, with 13 bases between. The CDR3 DNA reads as TGTGCCAGCAGCCCACAGGGTACCGGAAACACCATATATTTT. Amino acid sequence: CASSPQGTGNTIYF.

The table lists this clone with a count of one. Other DNA variants within this sample encode the same CDR3. This chain uses TRBV29-1 with TRBJ2-7; D remains unclear. V was trimmed by 3 bases and J by 4 bases, leaving 10 bases between them. The CDR3 has 12 residues. Germline V lookup: CDR1 SQVTM, CDR2 ANQGSEA. CDR3 amino acids: CSVEDNSYEQYF. CDR3 sequence (DNA): TGCAGCGTTGAGGATAACAGTTACGAGCAGTACTTC.

CDR3 coding DNA: TGTGCCAGCAGCTTGGGACTAGCGGCCACTCCTGGTGGGGAGCAGTTCTTC. It yields the protein CASSLGLAATPGGEQFF. The rearrangement joins TRBV5-6 to TRBJ2-1; 9 bases match TRBD2. The CDR3 sequence is 17 residues long. In germline, CDR1 is SGHDT, CDR2 YYEEEE. After removal of 0 bases from V and 10 bases from J, the junction contained 14 bases not matched to a gene.

The rearrangement uses TRBV10-3 and TRBJ2-1, with 16 nucleotides matching TRBD2. Per the germline V gene, CDR1 is ENHRY and CDR2 is SYGVKD. This CDR3 is built from 18 residues. V gave up 2 bases and J gave up 4 bases; unmatched junction bases: 5. The CDR3 DNA reads as TGTGCCATCAGTGAGCTGGGACTAGCGGGAGGGGGATACAATGAGCAGTTCTTC. Translated: CAISELGLAGGGYNEQFF.

The chain links TRBV30 to TRBJ2-5, with 8 bases lining up with TRBD2. The CDR3 contains 16 residues. Losses at the gene ends were 0 bases for V and 5 bases for J; bases not matched to a gene: 11. Germline CDR1 GTSNPN, CDR2 SVGIG (reference sequence). Here the CDR3 reads CAWSVLAELRGETQYF. CDR3 bases: TGTGCCTGGAGTGTACTAGCGGAACTGAGGGGGGAGACCCAGTACTTC.

The genes are TRBV7-2 and TRBJ2-3, with D unresolved. V was trimmed by 1 base and J by 10 bases, leaving 12 bases between them. Per germline, CDR1 SGHTA and CDR2 FQGNSA. The CDR3 has 13 amino acids. This chain's CDR3 is CASSLGGAAAQYF. The CDR3 DNA follows: TGTGCCAGCAGCTTAGGTGGTGCGGCTGCGCAGTATTTT.

This chain uses TRBV27 with TRBJ2-3, with D unresolved. CDR3 size: 13 residues. Germline loops: CDR1 MNHEY, CDR2 SMNVEV (reference sequence). The V and J ends lost 5 bases and 11 bases respectively, with 17 bases between them. The CDR3 DNA is TGTGCCAGCAGTCCGGTGTCACCCCTCGGGCAGTATTTT. This sequence encodes CASSPVSPLGQYF.

The rearrangement links TRBV6-1 to TRBJ2-7; TRBD2 matches at 12 bases. Germline V gene lookup returns CDR1 MNHNS and CDR2 SASEGT. V shed 6 bases, J shed 2 bases, and the junction held 5 bases outside the gene matches. This CDR3 comprises 15 residues. The CDR3 is CASRPGLAGPYEQYF. For the CDR3, the DNA is TGTGCCAGCAGGCCCGGACTAGCGGGGCCCTACGAGCAGTACTTC.

The gene calls are TRBV29-1 and TRBJ2-7, with TRBD2 matching over 11 bases. V lost 6 bases and J lost 5; bases outside the gene matches: 6. This CDR3 comprises 13 residues. Germline CDR1 SQVTM, CDR2 ANQGSEA. In DNA, the CDR3 is TGCAGCGTAGACTCGGGACTAGCGGACGAGCAGTACTTC. Translation gives CSVDSGLADEQYF.

The J gene is TRBJ1-2, the V gene TRBV2; TRBD1 matches at 8 bases. The V and J ends lost 6 bases and 3 bases, in that order; junction bases with no gene match: 0. Germline values: CDR1 SNHLY, CDR2 FYNNEI. The CDR3 is made up of 12 amino acids. The CDR3 here is CASRTGDYGYTF. The CDR3 DNA follows: TGTGCCAGCAGGACAGGGGACTATGGCTACACCTTC.

This clone was seen just once. The rearrangement uses TRBV12-1 and TRBJ2-3; TRBD2, the table's D call, lacks a check against the DNA. TRBV12-1 counts as a pseudogene. This CDR3 is 16 amino acids long. The CDR3 DNA sequence: TGTGCCAGCAGCTTTCACGAGAGCGGGAGTGCAGATACGCAGTATTTT. Translating gives CASSFHESGSADTQYF.

The count of this clone is one. The rearrangement links TRBV6-6 to TRBJ2-2, with unresolved D. This CDR3 comprises 13 residues. Per germline, CDR1 MNHNY and CDR2 SVGAGI (reference sequence). Between the trimmed V and J ends, which lost 3 bases and 6 bases, there was a span of 8 bases. The CDR3 spells CASSYIVSGELFF. DNA of the CDR3: TGTGCCAGCAGTTATATCGTTTCCGGGGAGCTGTTTTTT.